Each of the 32 T cell receptor beta chains below was sequenced from the same sample in a study of PD-1 blockade in mismatch repair-deficient tumors. The repertoire was sequenced with immunoSEQ multiplex PCR; TCRdb's copy has only in-frame clones and lacks some. The sample lists tens of thousands of clones, 83% occurring once. This sample comprised peripheral blood, obtained 12 weeks after starting pembrolizumab. The receptors were sampled from an adult with mismatch repair-deficient cancer.

The chain links TRBV18 to TRBJ1-4; D is unclear. V lost 2 bases, J lost 5 bases, and 12 bases lay in between. The V gene's germline CDR1 is KGHSH and CDR2 LQKENI. The CDR3 sequence is 15 residues long. DNA of the CDR3: TGTGCCAGCTCACCATCTCACAGCTCCAATGAAAAACTGTTTTTT. Translated, it gives CASSPSHSSNEKLFF.

The V gene is TRBV1, the J gene TRBJ2-7; TRBD2, the table's D call, lacks a check against the DNA. TRBV1 is an annotated pseudogene. CDR3 size: 17 residues. The CDR3 loop reads CTSSQAAPGLVFHEQYF. The DNA of the CDR3 is TGCACCAGCAGCCAAGCGGCCCCGGGACTAGTGTTCCACGAGCAGTACTTC.

The CDR3, as DNA: TGTGCCAGCAGCGCTCGTCCCGGGACTAGCCCCTACGAGCAGTACTTC. Amino acid sequence: CASSARPGTSPYEQYF. This chain uses TRBV2 with TRBJ2-7; the match to TRBD2 covers 9 bases. This CDR3 comprises 16 residues. CDR1 and CDR2 (germline): SNHLY, FYNNEI. J lost 2 bases, V lost 6 bases, and 11 bases had no gene match.

This rearrangement joins TRBV9 to TRBJ1-1; D is unresolved. V shed 4 bases and J shed 6 bases, with 13 bases lying between them. There are 13 residues in the CDR3. CDR1 and CDR2 (germline): SGDLS, YYNGEE. Here the CDR3 reads CASSPEVRAEAFF. CDR3 in DNA: TGTGCCAGCAGCCCGGAAGTCAGAGCTGAAGCTTTCTTT.

This clone was found a few times. The chain joins TRBV27 to TRBJ2-1; 10 nucleotides agree with TRBD2. The V gene end was trimmed by 4 bases and the J gene end by 6 bases; junction bases not matched to a gene: 12. Germline CDR1 reads MNHEY; CDR2 reads SMNVEV (reference sequence). The CDR3 covers 17 residues. The CDR3 loop reads CASSSHYWTSGPNEQFF. CDR3 nucleotides: TGTGCCAGCAGTTCCCACTACTGGACTAGCGGTCCCAATGAGCAGTTCTTC.

This clone was observed a handful of times. This CDR3 is CASRRATGLSSYEQYF. The CDR3 nucleotides read TGTGCCAGCCGTAGAGCGACAGGGTTGAGCTCCTACGAGCAGTACTTC. The chain is built from TRBV27 and TRBJ2-7; 7 bases map to TRBD1. CDR3 length: 16 residues. With 8 bases clipped from V and 0 bases from J, the junction kept 13 bases outside the gene matches. Germline lookup yields CDR1 MNHEY and CDR2 SMNVEV (reference sequence).

The V call is TRBV30, the J call TRBJ2-5; perhaps TRBD2 as D (5 bases). The CDR3 contains 13 residues. Germline CDR1 and CDR2: GTSNPN and SVGIG (reference sequence). V was shortened by 3 bases and J by 3 bases, with 11 bases between the two germline ends. CDR3 sequence (DNA): TGTGCCTGGAGCGGGAAGGGCAAAGAGACCCAGTACTTC. Amino acids: CAWSGKGKETQYF.

This clone was seen a few times. The genes are TRBV2 and TRBJ2-1, with 11 bases matching TRBD1. The trim removed 8 bases at V and 9 bases at J, leaving 12 bases unmatched. CDR3 length: 15 amino acids. Germline V gene lookup returns CDR1 SNHLY and CDR2 FYNNEI. CDR3 sequence: CASFLRDRGSTEQFF. Here the CDR3 DNA reads TGTGCCAGCTTTCTCCGGGACAGGGGGTCCACTGAGCAGTTCTTC.

The chain joins TRBV30 to TRBJ2-1; 9 bases map to TRBD2. Germline CDR1 GTSNPN, CDR2 SVGIG (reference sequence). CDR3 length equals 12 residues. J was trimmed by 11 bases and V by 5 bases; bases with no gene match: 7. This CDR3 is CAWSRAGGQQFF. CDR3 in DNA: TGTGCCTGGTCTCGAGCGGGAGGACAGCAGTTCTTC.

The V gene is TRBV30, the J gene TRBJ1-4, with TRBD1 matching over 7 bases. CDR1 is GTSNPN and CDR2 is SVGIG in the germline V gene (reference sequence). The V segment lost 2 bases and the J segment 2 bases; nucleotides outside the gene matches: 5. There are 15 residues in the CDR3. Here the CDR3 reads CAWSRLDRTNEKLFF. CDR3 DNA: TGTGCCTGGAGTCGGTTGGACAGGACTAATGAAAAACTGTTTTTT.

The CDR3: CAIRGLADTDTQYF. CDR3 nucleotides: TGTGCCATCAGGGGACTAGCGGACACAGATACGCAGTATTTT. The V call is TRBV10-3, the J call TRBJ2-3; 11 nucleotides agree with TRBD2. V lost 6 bases, J lost 2 bases, and 1 base stayed unmatched. The CDR3 is made up of 14 amino acids. Looked up from germline, CDR1 is ENHRY and CDR2 is SYGVKD.

This chain connects TRBV2 to TRBJ2-7, with TRBD1 matching 8 bases. The CDR3 spans 14 residues. Germline CDR1 is SNHLY and CDR2 is FYNNEI. With V trimmed by 5 bases and J by 2 bases, 5 bases remained unmatched. In DNA form, the CDR3 reads TGTGCCAGCAGTCTTTGGGACAGGACCTACGAGCAGTACTTC. Amino acid sequence: CASSLWDRTYEQYF.

This clone was counted a single time. The chain joins TRBV11-2 to TRBJ2-7; possible D gene TRBD1, 5 bases. CDR3 size: 15 residues. Trimming left V 0 bases short and J 4 bases short, with 13 bases between. The germline V gene has CDR1 SGHAT and CDR2 FQNNGV. The CDR3 protein is CASSLDETVFYEQYF. In DNA form, the CDR3 reads TGTGCCAGCAGCTTAGATGAGACAGTGTTTTACGAGCAGTACTTC.

V is TRBV11-2 and J is TRBJ1-2; possibly TRBD1 for D (5 bases). Per germline, CDR1 SGHAT and CDR2 FQNNGV. V dropped 5 bases and J dropped 8 bases, with 12 bases sitting between them. This CDR3 contains 12 residues. CDR3 DNA sequence: TGTGCCAGCAGCGCCGGGGCTTACGGCTACACCTTC. Residues: CASSAGAYGYTF.

The chain couples TRBV11-2 to TRBJ2-1; 8 bases match TRBD2. Trimming cost V 0 bases and J 7 bases; bases outside gene matches: 5. The germline CDR1 and CDR2 sequences are SGHAT and FQNNGV. This CDR3 region has 15 residues. CDR3 coding DNA: TGTGCCAGCAGCTTAGAAGCGGGGGATGGGAATGAGCAGTTCTTC. Protein sequence: CASSLEAGDGNEQFF.

The chain links TRBV30 to TRBJ1-4; D is unclear. The CDR3 is 15 residues long. The V gene's germline CDR1 is GTSNPN and CDR2 SVGIG (reference sequence). With 3 bases removed from V and 0 bases from J, the gap between germline ends came to 11 bases. The CDR3 bases are TGTGCCTGGAGCGGGCAGGCTGCAACTAATGAAAAACTGTTTTTT. Residues: CAWSGQAATNEKLFF.

The chain recombines TRBV4-2 with TRBJ2-2; TRBD2 is a possible D gene (6 bases). The V and J ends lost 1 base and 5 bases respectively, with 17 bases between them. In germline, CDR1 is LGHNA, CDR2 YNFKEQ. CDR3 length equals 17 residues. CDR3 protein: CASSQVSASGGTGELFF. CDR3 coding DNA: TGTGCCAGCAGCCAAGTAAGCGCGTCCGGAGGGACCGGGGAGCTGTTTTTT.

This clone was seen only a few times. The CDR3 DNA reads as TGTGCCAGCAGCCAAGAAGGAAGTTTCGAAGAAACCTACAATGAGCAGTTCTTC. This encodes CASSQEGSFEETYNEQFF. The chain links TRBV4-2 to TRBJ2-1; D is unresolved. V lost 0 bases and J 2 bases, leaving 17 bases between the germline ends. The germline gives CDR1 LGHNA, CDR2 YNFKEQ. The CDR3 extends over 18 amino acids.

This clone was picked up a small number of times. The chain uses TRBV7-9 and TRBJ2-7; D unclear. The CDR3 consists of 14 residues. Trimming left V 5 bases short and J 4 bases short, with 15 bases between. Germline lookup yields CDR1 SEHNR and CDR2 FQNEAQ (reference sequence). The CDR3 coding sequence is TGTGCCAGCAGCCAAGGGCTCCAACTGTACGAGCAGTACTTC. Translating gives CASSQGLQLYEQYF.

The rearrangement uses TRBV30 and TRBJ2-5, with TRBD1 as a possible D gene (6 bases). The CDR3 length is 12 residues. V was clipped by 3 bases and J by 5 bases, with 10 bases between them. Looked up from germline, CDR1 is GTSNPN and CDR2 is SVGIG (reference sequence). In DNA, the CDR3 is TGTGCCTGGAGACAGGGATGGGAGACCCAGTACTTC. Amino acids: CAWRQGWETQYF.

The chain links TRBV30 to TRBJ2-6; the match to TRBD1 covers 11 bases. Germline V lookup: CDR1 GTSNPN, CDR2 SVGIG (reference sequence). J lost 0 bases, V lost 2 bases, and 6 bases had no gene match. The CDR3 loop spans 18 amino acids. As DNA, the CDR3 is TGTGCCTGGAGTCCCGGGACAGGGGGTTTCTCTGGGGCCAACGTCCTGACTTTC. It translates to CAWSPGTGGFSGANVLTF.

This clone was observed a few times. The V call is TRBV2, the J call TRBJ1-2; a possible D gene is TRBD1 (6 bases). Trimming removed 9 bases at V and 3 bases at J, with 8 bases between. This CDR3 is 11 amino acids long. Looked up from germline, CDR1 is SNHLY and CDR2 is FYNNEI. The CDR3 reads CASEGDYGYTF. CDR3 coding DNA: TGTGCCAGTGAGGGGGACTATGGCTACACCTTC.

The chain uses TRBV27 and TRBJ2-5; D assignment may be TRBD1 or TRBD2 (5 bases each). The CDR3 is made up of 13 amino acids. V dropped 3 bases and J dropped 2 bases, with 7 bases sitting between them. Germline CDR1 is MNHEY and CDR2 is SMNVEV (reference sequence). Here the CDR3 DNA reads TGTGCCAGCAGTTTTGGGGGACAAGAGACCCAGTACTTC. The encoded protein is CASSFGGQETQYF.

The chain couples TRBV9 to TRBJ2-5, with 10 bases identical to TRBD2. The CDR3 totals 15 residues. J was trimmed by 4 bases and V by 0 bases; bases with no gene match: 3. Germline loops: CDR1 SGDLS, CDR2 YYNGEE. The CDR3 spells CASSVAPSGRETQYF. The CDR3 nucleotides are TGTGCCAGCAGCGTAGCTCCTAGCGGGAGAGAGACCCAGTACTTC.

The chain combines TRBV5-1 with TRBJ1-5, with 8 bases that match TRBD1. Per germline, CDR1 SGHRS and CDR2 YFSETQ. This CDR3 is 14 amino acids long. The V gene end was trimmed by 4 bases and the J gene end by 5 bases; junction bases not matched to a gene: 5. CDR3 in amino acids: CASSVDREDQPQHF. The CDR3 nucleotides are TGCGCCAGCAGCGTGGACAGGGAGGATCAGCCCCAGCATTTT.

V usage is TRBV30 and J usage is TRBJ1-2, with 10 bases matching TRBD1. Per the germline V gene, CDR1 is GTSNPN and CDR2 is SVGIG (reference sequence). V shed 7 bases, J shed 5 bases, and the junction held 7 bases outside the gene matches. The CDR3 length is 13 residues. The chain's CDR3 is CASLRTGGYGYTF. CDR3 sequence (DNA): TGTGCCTCCCTGAGGACAGGGGGATATGGCTACACCTTC.

The chain links TRBV19 to TRBJ2-3, with 7 bases lining up with TRBD1. This CDR3 contains 14 residues. The germline CDR1 and CDR2 sequences are LNHDA and SQIVND (reference sequence). V shed 7 bases and J 1 base; nucleotides not matched to a gene: 5. The CDR3, as DNA: TGTGCCAGTATGAGAGGACAGGGCACAGATACGCAGTATTTT. Translated, it gives CASMRGQGTDTQYF.

The rearrangement links TRBV6-6 to TRBJ2-5; 7 bases agree with TRBD2. The V segment lost 0 bases and the J segment 7 bases; nucleotides outside the gene matches: 11. CDR3 length: 16 amino acids. The germline CDR1 and CDR2 sequences are MNHNY and SVGAGI (reference sequence). The CDR3, as DNA: TGTGCCAGCAGTTACTCGAAGGTGCGGGAGCGGGGGACCCAGTACTTC. Its protein product is CASSYSKVRERGTQYF.

For this clone: Mismatch with germline at one junction end may stem from a read error. The rearrangement uses TRBV19 and TRBJ2-3; 11 bases line up with TRBD2. This CDR3 contains 15 residues. Germline values: CDR1 LNHDA, CDR2 SQIVND (reference sequence). CDR3 residues: CASSITRASGRPSIF. The CDR3 coding sequence is TGTGCCAGTAGTATTACTCGGGCTAGCGGGAGGCCCAGTATTTTT.

The gene calls are TRBV6-1 and TRBJ2-4; D gene unclear. The CDR3 sequence is 15 residues long. V dropped 10 bases and J dropped 1 base, with 17 bases sitting between them. Germline V gene lookup returns CDR1 MNHNS and CDR2 SASEGT. The CDR3 sequence is CAISLRSMAKNIQYF. DNA for the CDR3: TGTGCCATTTCCTTGCGGTCGATGGCCAAAAACATTCAGTACTTC.

The gene calls are TRBV9 and TRBJ1-5; 7 bases are shared with TRBD1. This CDR3 contains 15 residues. Germline assignment: CDR1 SGDLS and CDR2 YYNGEE. V lost 3 bases to trimming and J lost 5 bases; unmatched junction nucleotides: 8. CDR3 sequence reads: CASSAGGQGYQPQHF. The CDR3 DNA reads TGTGCCAGCAGCGCAGGGGGGCAGGGGTATCAGCCCCAGCATTTT. The whole variable domain, remainder taken from reference TRBV9 and TRBJ1-5, is DSGVTQTPKHLITATGQRVTLRCSPRSGDLSVYWYQQSLDQGLQFLIQYYNGEERAKGNILERFSAQQFPDLHSELNLSSLELGDSALYFCASSAGGQGYQPQHFGDGTRLSIL.

A single count supports this clone. This chain joins TRBV5-6 and TRBJ2-1; 9 bases are a match to TRBD1. Germline CDR1 and CDR2: SGHDT and YYEEEE. Trimming removed 3 bases from V and 6 bases from J; junction bases left unmatched: 7. The CDR3 sequence is 15 residues long. The CDR3 spells CASSSLRDRVNEQFF. For the CDR3, the DNA is TGTGCCAGCAGCTCCCTCCGGGACAGGGTCAATGAGCAGTTCTTC. Full variable domain (missing parts from reference TRBV5-6 and TRBJ2-1): DAGVTQSPTHLIKTRGQQVTLRCSPKSGHDTVSWYQQALGQGPQFIFQYYEEEERQRGNFPDRFSGHQFPNYSSELNVNALLLGDSALYLCASSSLRDRVNEQFFGPGTRLTVL.